The TCR beta chain under discussion was sequenced for a study of T-cell memory formation after mild COVID-19. Study findings and constraints: Chiefly within CM and EM were the contracting CD4+ clones; CD8+ ones were within EMRA.

TCRdb analysed the 5' RACE reads with MiXCR anew, one entry per CDR3 protein. The sample carries roughly 280,000 distinct CDR3 sequences, around 15% recorded once. Germline CDR1 MGHRA, CDR2 YSYEKL. The CDR3 runs 16 residues. The V end was cut by 2 bases, the J end by 5 bases, with 17 bases between. Of note for this clonotype: Its antigen is undetermined.

The clonotype was recovered from a young man who had mild COVID-19 (a few samples of this study predate the infection). Cell type and time point are not known. The sequenced sample consisted of PBMCs or a T cell subset sorted from them (not recorded which). J is TRBJ2-3 and V is TRBV4-1; D is perhaps TRBD2 (6 bases). CDR3: CASSQQFGGAEDTQYF. The CDR3 nucleotides read TGCGCCAGCAGCCAACAATTTGGAGGGGCTGAAGATACGCAGTATTTT.